This TCR beta chain appears in the sequencing data of a study of cytomegalovirus exposure and HLA in healthy donors. The germline V gene encodes CDR1 LGHNA and CDR2 YSLEER. Trimming at V came to 4 bases and at J to 9 bases, leaving 9 bases not matched to a gene. This CDR3 region has 14 residues. PCR used 60 Vbeta primers and 13 Jbeta primers. Clones were read by immunoSEQ multiplex PCR, and TCRdb kept only the in-frame ones, dropping some. The top ten clones hold 16% of a sample with some 110,000 clones, approximately 79% of them seen once. The TCR was taken from a man in his forties or fifties in good health and CMV-seropositive. The chain recombines TRBV4-3 with TRBJ2-1; 7 bases are a match to TRBD1. Sequencing was performed on PBMCs. The CDR3 here is CASSRHSGTAEQFF. The CDR3 nucleotides read TGCGCCAGCAGCCGCCATTCCGGGACAGCTGAGCAGTTCTTC.